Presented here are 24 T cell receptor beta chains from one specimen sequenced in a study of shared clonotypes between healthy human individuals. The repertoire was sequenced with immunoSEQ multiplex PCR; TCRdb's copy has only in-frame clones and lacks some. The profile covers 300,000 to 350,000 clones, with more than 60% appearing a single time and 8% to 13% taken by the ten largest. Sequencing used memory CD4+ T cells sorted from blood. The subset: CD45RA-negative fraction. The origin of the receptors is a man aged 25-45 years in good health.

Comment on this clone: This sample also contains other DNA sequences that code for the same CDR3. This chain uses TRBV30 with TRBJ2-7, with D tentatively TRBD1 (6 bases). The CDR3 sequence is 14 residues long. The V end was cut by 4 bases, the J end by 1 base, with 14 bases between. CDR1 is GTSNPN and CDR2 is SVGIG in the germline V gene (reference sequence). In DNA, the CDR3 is TGTGCCTGGACCGAAGGTAGGGGGTCCTACGAGCAGTACTTC. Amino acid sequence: CAWTEGRGSYEQYF.

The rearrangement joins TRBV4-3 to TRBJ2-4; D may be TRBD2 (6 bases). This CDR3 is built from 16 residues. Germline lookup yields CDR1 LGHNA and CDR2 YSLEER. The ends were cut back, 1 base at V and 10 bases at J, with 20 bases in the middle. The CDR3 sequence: CASSQGVQAGSRIQYF. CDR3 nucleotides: TGCGCCAGCAGCCAAGGGGTGCAGGCGGGGTCACGTATTCAGTACTTC.

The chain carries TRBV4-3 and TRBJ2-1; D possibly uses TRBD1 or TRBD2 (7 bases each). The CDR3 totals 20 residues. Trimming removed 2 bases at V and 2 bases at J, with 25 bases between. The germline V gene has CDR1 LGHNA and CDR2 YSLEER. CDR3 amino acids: CASSQKGGGRTPSAYNEQFF. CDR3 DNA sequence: TGCGCCAGCAGCCAAAAAGGGGGCGGGAGAACCCCGAGCGCCTACAATGAGCAGTTCTTC.

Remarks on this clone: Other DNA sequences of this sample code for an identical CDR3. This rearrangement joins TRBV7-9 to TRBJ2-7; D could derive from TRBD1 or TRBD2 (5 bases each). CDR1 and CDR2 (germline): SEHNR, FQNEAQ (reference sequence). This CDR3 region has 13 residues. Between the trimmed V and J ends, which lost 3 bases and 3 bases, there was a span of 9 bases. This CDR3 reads CASSFGDGYEQYF. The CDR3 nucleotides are TGTGCCAGCAGCTTCGGGGACGGCTACGAGCAGTACTTC.

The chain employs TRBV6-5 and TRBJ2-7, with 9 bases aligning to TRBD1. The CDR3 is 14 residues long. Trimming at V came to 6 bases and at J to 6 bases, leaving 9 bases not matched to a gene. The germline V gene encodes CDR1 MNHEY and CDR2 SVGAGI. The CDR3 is CASRRDRVKGEQYF. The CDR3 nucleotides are TGTGCCAGCAGACGGGACAGGGTGAAGGGCGAGCAGTACTTC.

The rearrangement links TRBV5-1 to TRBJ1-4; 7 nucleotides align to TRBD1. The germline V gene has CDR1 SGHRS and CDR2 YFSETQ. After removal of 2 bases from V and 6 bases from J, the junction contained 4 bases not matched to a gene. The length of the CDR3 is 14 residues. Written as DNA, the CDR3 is TGCGCCAGCAGCTTAACAGGGGTTCATGAAAAACTGTTTTTT. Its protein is CASSLTGVHEKLFF.

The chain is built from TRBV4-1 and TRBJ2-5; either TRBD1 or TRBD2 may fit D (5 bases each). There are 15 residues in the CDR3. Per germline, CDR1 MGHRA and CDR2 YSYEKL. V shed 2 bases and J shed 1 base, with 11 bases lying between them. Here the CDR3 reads CASSQQTGTQETQYF. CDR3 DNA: TGCGCCAGCAGCCAACAGACCGGGACCCAAGAGACCCAGTACTTC.

CDR3 sequence: CASSYSPTGNTEAFF. The CDR3 bases are TGTGCCAGCAGTTACTCCCCGACAGGGAACACTGAAGCTTTCTTT. V is TRBV6-5 and J is TRBJ1-1; possibly TRBD1 for D (6 bases). Germline V lookup: CDR1 MNHEY, CDR2 SVGAGI. Trimming pared 0 bases from V and 1 base from J, leaving 9 bases between. The CDR3 extends over 15 amino acids.

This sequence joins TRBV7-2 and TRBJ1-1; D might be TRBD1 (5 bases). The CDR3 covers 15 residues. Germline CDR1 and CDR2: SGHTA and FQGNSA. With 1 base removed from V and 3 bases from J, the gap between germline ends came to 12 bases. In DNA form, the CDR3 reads TGTGCCAGCAGCTTAGTCCAGGGACTTTACACTGAAGCTTTCTTT. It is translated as CASSLVQGLYTEAFF.

In nucleotides, the CDR3 is TGCGCCAGCAGCCAAGGAGCTCGACAAAGCACAGATACGCAGTATTTT. This encodes CASSQGARQSTDTQYF. The rearrangement joins TRBV4-3 to TRBJ2-3; D unclear. In germline, CDR1 is LGHNA, CDR2 YSLEER. The CDR3 has 16 residues. Trimming took 1 base from V and 0 from J, leaving 11 bases between them.

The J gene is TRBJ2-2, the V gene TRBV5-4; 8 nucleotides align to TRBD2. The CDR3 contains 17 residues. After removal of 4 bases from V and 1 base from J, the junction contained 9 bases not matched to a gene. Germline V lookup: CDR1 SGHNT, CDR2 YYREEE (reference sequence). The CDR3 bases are TGTGCCAGCAGCCCCACTAGCGGACGAAAGAACACCGGGGAGCTGTTTTTT. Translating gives CASSPTSGRKNTGELFF.

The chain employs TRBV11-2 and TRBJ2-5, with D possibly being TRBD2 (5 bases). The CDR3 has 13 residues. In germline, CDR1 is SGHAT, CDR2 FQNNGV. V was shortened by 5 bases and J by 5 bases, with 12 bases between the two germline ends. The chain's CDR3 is CASSGENGETQYF. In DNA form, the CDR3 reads TGTGCCAGCAGCGGGGAGAACGGCGAGACCCAGTACTTC.

CDR3 DNA sequence: TGTGCCAGCAGCGGGAGCGGGACCCTCTCCTACAATGAGCAGTTCTTC. Translation gives CASSGSGTLSYNEQFF. J is TRBJ2-1 and V is TRBV9, with 7 bases fitting TRBD2. Germline trimming cut 3 bases from V and 0 bases from J; bases unmatched to any gene: 6. The CDR3 runs 16 residues. Germline lookup yields CDR1 SGDLS and CDR2 YYNGEE.

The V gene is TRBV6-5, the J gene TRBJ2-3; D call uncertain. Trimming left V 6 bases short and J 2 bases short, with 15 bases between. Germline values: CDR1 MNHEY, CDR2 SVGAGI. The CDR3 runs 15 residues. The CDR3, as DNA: TGTGCCAGCAGCCTTCTCGGCCAACCCACAGATACGCAGTATTTT. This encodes CASSLLGQPTDTQYF.

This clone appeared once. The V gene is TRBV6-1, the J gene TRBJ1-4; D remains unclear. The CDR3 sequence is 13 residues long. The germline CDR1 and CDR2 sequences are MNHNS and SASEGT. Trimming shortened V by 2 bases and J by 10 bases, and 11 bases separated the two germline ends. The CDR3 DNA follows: TGTGCCAGCAGTGAAAGTATTAGAGGAAAACTGTTTTTT. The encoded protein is CASSESIRGKLFF.

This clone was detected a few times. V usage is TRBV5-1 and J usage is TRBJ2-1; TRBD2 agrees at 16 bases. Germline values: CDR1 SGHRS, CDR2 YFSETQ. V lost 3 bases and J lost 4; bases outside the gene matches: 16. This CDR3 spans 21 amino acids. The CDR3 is CASSSDRGPGLAGGKYNEQFF. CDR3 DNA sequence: TGCGCCAGCAGCTCAGACAGGGGCCCGGGACTAGCGGGAGGGAAATACAATGAGCAGTTCTTC.

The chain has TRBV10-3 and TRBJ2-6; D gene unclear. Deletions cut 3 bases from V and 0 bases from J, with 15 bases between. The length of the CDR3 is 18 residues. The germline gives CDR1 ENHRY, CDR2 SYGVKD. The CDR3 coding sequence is TGTGCCATCAGTGAATCTGGGGTCCTACGCTCTGGGGCCAACGTCCTGACTTTC. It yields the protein CAISESGVLRSGANVLTF.

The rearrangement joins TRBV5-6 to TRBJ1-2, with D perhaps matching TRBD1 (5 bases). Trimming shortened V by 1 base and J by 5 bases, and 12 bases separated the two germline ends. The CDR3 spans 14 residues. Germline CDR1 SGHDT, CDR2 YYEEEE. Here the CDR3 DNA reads TGTGCCAGCAGCTTGTCAGGGCCGGGATATGGCTACACCTTC. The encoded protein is CASSLSGPGYGYTF.

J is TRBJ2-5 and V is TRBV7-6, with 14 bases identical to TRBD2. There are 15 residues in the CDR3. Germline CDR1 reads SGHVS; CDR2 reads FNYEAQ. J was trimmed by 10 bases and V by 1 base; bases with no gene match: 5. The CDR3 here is CASSLGRLAGGIQYF. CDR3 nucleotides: TGTGCCAGCAGCTTAGGGAGACTAGCGGGAGGGATCCAGTACTTC.

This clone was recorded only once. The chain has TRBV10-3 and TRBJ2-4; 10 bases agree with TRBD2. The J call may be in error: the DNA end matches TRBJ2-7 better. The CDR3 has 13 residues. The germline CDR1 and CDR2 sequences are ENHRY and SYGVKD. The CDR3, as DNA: TGTGCCACCCTTGAGACTAGCGGGCTCGAGCAGTACTTC. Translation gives CATLETSGLEQYF.

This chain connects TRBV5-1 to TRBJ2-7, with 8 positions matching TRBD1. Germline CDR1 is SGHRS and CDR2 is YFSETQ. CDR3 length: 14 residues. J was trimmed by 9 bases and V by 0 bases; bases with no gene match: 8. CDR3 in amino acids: CASSLETGARWQYF. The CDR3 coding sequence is TGCGCCAGCAGCTTGGAGACAGGGGCTAGGTGGCAGTACTTC.

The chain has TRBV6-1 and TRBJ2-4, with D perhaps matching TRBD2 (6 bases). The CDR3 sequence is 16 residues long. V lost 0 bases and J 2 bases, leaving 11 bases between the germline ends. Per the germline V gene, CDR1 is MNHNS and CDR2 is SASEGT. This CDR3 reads CASSEARLVSKNIQYF. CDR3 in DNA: TGTGCCAGCAGTGAAGCTCGACTAGTTTCCAAAAACATTCAGTACTTC.

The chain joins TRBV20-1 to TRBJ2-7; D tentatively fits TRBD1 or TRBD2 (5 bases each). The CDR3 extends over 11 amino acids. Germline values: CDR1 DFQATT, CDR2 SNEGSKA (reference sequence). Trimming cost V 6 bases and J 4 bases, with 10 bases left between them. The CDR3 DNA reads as TGCAGTGCCTTGGGACGGTACGAGCAGTACTTC. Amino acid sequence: CSALGRYEQYF.

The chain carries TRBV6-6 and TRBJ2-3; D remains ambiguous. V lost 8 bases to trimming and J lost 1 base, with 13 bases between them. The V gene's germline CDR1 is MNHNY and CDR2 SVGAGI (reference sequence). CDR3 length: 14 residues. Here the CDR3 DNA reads TGTGCCAGCTGGGAAAGTCCCGGCACAGATACGCAGTATTTT. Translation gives CASWESPGTDTQYF.